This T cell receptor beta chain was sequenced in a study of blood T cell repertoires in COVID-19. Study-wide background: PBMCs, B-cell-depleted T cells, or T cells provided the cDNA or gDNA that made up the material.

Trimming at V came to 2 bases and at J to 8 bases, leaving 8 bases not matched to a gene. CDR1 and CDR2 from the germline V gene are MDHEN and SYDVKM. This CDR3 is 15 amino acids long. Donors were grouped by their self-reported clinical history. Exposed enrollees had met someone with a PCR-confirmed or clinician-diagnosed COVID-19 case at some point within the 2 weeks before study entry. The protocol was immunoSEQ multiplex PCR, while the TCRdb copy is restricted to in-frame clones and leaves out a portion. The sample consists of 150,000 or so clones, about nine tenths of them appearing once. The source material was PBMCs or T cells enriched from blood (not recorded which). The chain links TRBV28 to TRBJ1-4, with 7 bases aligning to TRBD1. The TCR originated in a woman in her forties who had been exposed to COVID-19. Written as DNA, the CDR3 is TGTGCCAGCAGTTTAATCCGGGACAGAACCGAAAAACTGTTTTTT. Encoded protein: CASSLIRDRTEKLFF.